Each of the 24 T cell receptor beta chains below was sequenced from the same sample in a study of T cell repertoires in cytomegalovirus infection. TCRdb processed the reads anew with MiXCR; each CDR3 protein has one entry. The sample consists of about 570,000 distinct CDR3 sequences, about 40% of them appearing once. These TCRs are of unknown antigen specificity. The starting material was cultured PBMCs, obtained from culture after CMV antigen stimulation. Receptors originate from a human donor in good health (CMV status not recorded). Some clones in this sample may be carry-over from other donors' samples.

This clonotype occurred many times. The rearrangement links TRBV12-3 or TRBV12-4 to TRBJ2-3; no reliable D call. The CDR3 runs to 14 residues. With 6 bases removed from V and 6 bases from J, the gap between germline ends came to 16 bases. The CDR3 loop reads CASSLSASSDTQYF. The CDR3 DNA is TGTGCCAGCAGCCTTAGTGCGTCGTCGGATACGCAGTATTTT.

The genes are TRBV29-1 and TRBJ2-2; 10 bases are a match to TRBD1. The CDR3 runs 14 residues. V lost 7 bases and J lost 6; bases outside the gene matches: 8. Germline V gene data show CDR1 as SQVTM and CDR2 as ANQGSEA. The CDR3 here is CSAEGQGIAGELFF. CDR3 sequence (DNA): TGCAGCGCCGAGGGACAGGGGATCGCCGGGGAGCTGTTTTTT.

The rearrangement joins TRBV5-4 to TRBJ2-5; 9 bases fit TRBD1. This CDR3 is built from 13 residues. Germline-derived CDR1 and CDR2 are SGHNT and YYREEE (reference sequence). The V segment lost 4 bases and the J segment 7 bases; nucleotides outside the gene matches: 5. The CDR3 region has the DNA TGTGCCAGCAGCACGGGACAGGGTGTGACCCAGTACTTC. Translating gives CASSTGQGVTQYF.

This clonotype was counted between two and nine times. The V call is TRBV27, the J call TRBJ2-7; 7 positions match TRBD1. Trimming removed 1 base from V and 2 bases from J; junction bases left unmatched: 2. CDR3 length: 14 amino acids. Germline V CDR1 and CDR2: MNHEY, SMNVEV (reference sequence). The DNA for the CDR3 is TGTGCCAGCAGTTTATTGAGGGGGCCCTACGAGCAGTACTTC. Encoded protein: CASSLLRGPYEQYF.

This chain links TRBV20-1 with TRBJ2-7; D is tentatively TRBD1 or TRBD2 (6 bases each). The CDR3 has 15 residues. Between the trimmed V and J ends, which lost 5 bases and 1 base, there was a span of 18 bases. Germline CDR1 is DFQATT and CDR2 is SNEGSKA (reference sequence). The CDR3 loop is CSARLGGGLSYEQYF. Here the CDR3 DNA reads TGCAGTGCTCGCCTAGGAGGGGGGCTTTCCTACGAGCAGTACTTC.

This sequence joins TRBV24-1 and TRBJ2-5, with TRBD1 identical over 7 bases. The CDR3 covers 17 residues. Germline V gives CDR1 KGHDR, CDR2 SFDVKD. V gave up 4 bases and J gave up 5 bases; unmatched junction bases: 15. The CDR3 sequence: CATSDASGGTASETQYF. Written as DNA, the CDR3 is TGTGCCACCAGTGACGCGTCCGGTGGGACAGCTTCGGAGACCCAGTACTTC.

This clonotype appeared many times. Here the CDR3 DNA reads TGTGCCAGCAGCGAGAACACAGATACGCAGTATTTT. Its protein product is CASSENTDTQYF. The V and J genes are TRBV7-2 and TRBJ2-3; D not resolved. Germline lookup yields CDR1 SGHTA and CDR2 FQGNSA. The CDR3 contains 12 residues. V lost 5 bases and J lost 2, with 5 bases in between. Full variable domain (remainder filled in from reference TRBV7-2 and TRBJ2-3): GAGVSQSPSNKVTEKGKDVELRCDPISGHTALYWYRQSLGQGLEFLIYFQGNSAPDKSGLPSDRFSAERTGGSVSTLTIQRTQQEDSAVYLCASSENTDTQYFGPGTRLTVL.

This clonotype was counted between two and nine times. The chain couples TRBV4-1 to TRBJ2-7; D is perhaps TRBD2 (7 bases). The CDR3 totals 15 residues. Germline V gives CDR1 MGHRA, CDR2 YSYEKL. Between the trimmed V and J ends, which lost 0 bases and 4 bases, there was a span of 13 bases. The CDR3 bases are TGCGCCAGCAGCCAAGAACTCCGGGGGGCTTACGAGCAGTACTTC. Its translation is CASSQELRGAYEQYF.

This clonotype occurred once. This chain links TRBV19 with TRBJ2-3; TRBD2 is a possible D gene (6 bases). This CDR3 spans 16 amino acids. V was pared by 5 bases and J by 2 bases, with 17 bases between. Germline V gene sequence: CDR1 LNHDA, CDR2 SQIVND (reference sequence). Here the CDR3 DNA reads TGTGCCAGTAGTCGGGACGCGGGGCCCGACACAGATACGCAGTATTTT. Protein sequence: CASSRDAGPDTDTQYF.

DNA of the CDR3: TGTGCCATCAGTGAGTCGAGCCCAGGGCTGGGCAATCAGCCCCAGCATTTT. Translated, it gives CAISESSPGLGNQPQHF. This chain uses TRBV10-3 with TRBJ1-5; possibly TRBD1 for D (5 bases). V was clipped by 0 bases and J by 2 bases, with 14 bases between them. CDR1 is ENHRY, CDR2 SYGVKD, per germline. The CDR3 is 17 amino acids.

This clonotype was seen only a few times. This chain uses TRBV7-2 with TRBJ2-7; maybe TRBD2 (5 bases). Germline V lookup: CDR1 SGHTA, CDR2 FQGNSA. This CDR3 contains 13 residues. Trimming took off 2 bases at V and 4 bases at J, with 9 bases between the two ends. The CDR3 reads CASSLRTPYEQYF. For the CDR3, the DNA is TGTGCCAGCAGCTTACGGACTCCTTACGAGCAGTACTTC.

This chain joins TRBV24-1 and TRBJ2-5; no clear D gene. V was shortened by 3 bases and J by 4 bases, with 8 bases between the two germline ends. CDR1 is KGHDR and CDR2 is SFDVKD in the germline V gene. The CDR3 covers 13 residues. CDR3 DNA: TGTGCCACCAGTGATCCATCGACAGAGACCCAGTACTTC. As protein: CATSDPSTETQYF.

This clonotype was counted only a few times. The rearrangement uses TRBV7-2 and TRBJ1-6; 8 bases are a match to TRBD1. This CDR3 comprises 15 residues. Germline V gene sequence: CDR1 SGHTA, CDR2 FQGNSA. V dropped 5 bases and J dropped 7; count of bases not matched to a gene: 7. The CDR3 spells CASSVGQGDNSPLHF. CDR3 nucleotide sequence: TGTGCCAGCAGCGTCGGACAGGGTGACAATTCACCCCTCCACTTT. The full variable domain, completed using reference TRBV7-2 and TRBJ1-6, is GAGVSQSPSNKVTEKGKDVELRCDPISGHTALYWYRQSLGQGLEFLIYFQGNSAPDKSGLPSDRFSAERTGGSVSTLTIQRTQQEDSAVYLCASSVGQGDNSPLHFGNGTRLTVT.

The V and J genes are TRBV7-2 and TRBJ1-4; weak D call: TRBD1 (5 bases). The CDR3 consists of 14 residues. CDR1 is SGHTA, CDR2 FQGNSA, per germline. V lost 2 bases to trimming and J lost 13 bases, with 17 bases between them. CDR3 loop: CASSLRAGPGRLFF. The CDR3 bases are TGTGCCAGCAGCTTACGGGCAGGGCCTGGGCGACTGTTTTTT.

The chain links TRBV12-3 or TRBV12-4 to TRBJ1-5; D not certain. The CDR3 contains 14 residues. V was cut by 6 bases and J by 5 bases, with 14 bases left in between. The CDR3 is CASSHSRNDQPQHF. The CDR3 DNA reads TGTGCCAGCAGCCATTCACGGAATGATCAGCCCCAGCATTTT.

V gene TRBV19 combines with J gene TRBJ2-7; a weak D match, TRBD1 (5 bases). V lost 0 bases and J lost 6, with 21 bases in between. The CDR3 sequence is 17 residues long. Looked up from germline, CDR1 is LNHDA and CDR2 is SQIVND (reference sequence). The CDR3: CASSIDFGPGYRLEQYF. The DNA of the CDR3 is TGTGCCAGTAGTATAGATTTCGGCCCCGGGTACAGGCTCGAGCAGTACTTC.

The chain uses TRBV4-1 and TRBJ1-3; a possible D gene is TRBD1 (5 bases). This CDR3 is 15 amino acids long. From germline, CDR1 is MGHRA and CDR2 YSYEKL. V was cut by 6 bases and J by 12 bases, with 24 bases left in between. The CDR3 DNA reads TGCGCCAGCAGTCCACCAGCACCCGGTGGAACAGGCATATATTTT. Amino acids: CASSPPAPGGTGIYF.

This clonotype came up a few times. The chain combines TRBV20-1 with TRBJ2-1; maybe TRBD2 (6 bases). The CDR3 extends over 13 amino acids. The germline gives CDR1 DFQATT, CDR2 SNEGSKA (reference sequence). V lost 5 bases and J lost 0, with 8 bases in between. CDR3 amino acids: CSAPGSSYNEQFF. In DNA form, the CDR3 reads TGCAGTGCTCCCGGGAGCTCCTACAATGAGCAGTTCTTC.

The CDR3 bases are TGTGCCAGCAGCTTAACCCGGACGGGGAATGAGCAGTTCTTC. Amino acid sequence: CASSLTRTGNEQFF. The chain is built from TRBV11-2 and TRBJ2-1; a weak D match, TRBD2 (5 bases). The CDR3 is made up of 14 amino acids. V was clipped by 2 bases and J by 7 bases, with 12 bases between them. Per the germline V gene, CDR1 is SGHAT and CDR2 is FQNNGV.

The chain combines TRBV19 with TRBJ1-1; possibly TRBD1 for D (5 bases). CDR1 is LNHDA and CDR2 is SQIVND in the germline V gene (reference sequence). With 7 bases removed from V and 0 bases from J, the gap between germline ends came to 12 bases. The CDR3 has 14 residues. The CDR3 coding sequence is TGTGCCAGTACCCCACACAGGATGAACACTGAAGCTTTCTTT. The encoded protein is CASTPHRMNTEAFF.

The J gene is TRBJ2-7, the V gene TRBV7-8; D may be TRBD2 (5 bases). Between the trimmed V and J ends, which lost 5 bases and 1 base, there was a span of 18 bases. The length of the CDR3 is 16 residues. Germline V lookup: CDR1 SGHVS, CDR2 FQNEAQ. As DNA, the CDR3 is TGTGCCAGCAGCCTAAGCCCAGGTGGCGGGTCCTACGAGCAGTACTTC. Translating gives CASSLSPGGGSYEQYF.

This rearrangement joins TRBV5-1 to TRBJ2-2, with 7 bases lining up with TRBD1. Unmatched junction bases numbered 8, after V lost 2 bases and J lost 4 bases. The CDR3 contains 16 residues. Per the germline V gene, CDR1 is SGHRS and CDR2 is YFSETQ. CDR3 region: CASSFSGTVLTGELFF. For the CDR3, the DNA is TGCGCCAGCAGCTTCTCCGGGACAGTGCTCACCGGGGAGCTGTTTTTT.

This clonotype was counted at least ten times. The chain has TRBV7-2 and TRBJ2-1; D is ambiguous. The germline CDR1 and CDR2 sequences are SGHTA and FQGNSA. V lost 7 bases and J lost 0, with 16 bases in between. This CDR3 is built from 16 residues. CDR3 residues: CASTILQTSSYNEQFF. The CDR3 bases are TGTGCCAGCACCATTCTTCAGACCTCCTCCTACAATGAGCAGTTCTTC.

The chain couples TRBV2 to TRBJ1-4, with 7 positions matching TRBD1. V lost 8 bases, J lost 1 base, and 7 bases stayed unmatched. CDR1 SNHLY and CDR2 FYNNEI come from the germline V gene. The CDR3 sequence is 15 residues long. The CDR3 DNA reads TGTGCCAGCTGGATAGGGGGCAAAACTAATGAAAAACTGTTTTTT. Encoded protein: CASWIGGKTNEKLFF.